A selection of T cell receptor beta chains follows, all from one sample in a study of CD8 T cells in ankylosing spondylitis. TCRdb ran MiXCR on the 5' RACE reads and lists one entry per CDR3 protein. The sample lists roughly 150,000 distinct CDR3 sequences; 7% to 8% were seen once. The sequenced sample was blood, either unsorted or a sorted T cell fraction (not recorded which). The receptors were sampled from a female donor with ankylosing spondylitis or in good health (not recorded which). Both conserved end residues are part of each CDR3. The D gene is left open where the match is weak. The size entry is marked missing in some rows and otherwise reads once, few, many or a size class.

j_gene: TRBJ2-3; v_gene: TRBV7-6; d_gene: .; abundance: many; CDR3nt: TGTGCCAGCAGCTTCGCCCCCTCCACAGATACGCAGTATTTT; CDR3aa: CASSFAPSTDTQYF
j_gene: TRBJ1-2; v_gene: TRBV7-2; d_gene: .; abundance: many; CDR3nt: TGTGCCAGCAGCTTATTCTCTAACTATGGCTACACCTTC; CDR3aa: CASSLFSNYGYTF
j_gene: TRBJ2-1; v_gene: TRBV7-9; d_gene: TRBD1; abundance: many; CDR3nt: TGTGCCAGCAGCTACCGACAGGGGCGAAATTACAATGAGCAGTTCTTC; CDR3aa: CASSYRQGRNYNEQFF
j_gene: TRBJ1-2; v_gene: TRBV5-1; d_gene: TRBD1; abundance: many; CDR3nt: TGCGCCAGCAGCGACAGGGTACCAGCTAACTATGGCTACACCTTC; CDR3aa: CASSDRVPANYGYTF
j_gene: TRBJ2-1; v_gene: TRBV4-3; d_gene: .; abundance: many; CDR3nt: TGCGCCAGCAGCCAAGAGTTCGGATACAATGAGCAGTTCTTC; CDR3aa: CASSQEFGYNEQFF
j_gene: TRBJ2-1; v_gene: TRBV15; d_gene: TRBD1; abundance: .; CDR3nt: TGTGCCACTCCGGGACAGGGGACGAATGAGCAGTTCTTC; CDR3aa: CATPGQGTNEQFF
j_gene: TRBJ2-2; v_gene: TRBV11-3; d_gene: .; abundance: few; CDR3nt: TGTGCCAGCAGCTTAGCCATAGGCGGGGAGCTGTTTTTT; CDR3aa: CASSLAIGGELFF
j_gene: TRBJ2-3; v_gene: TRBV7-2; d_gene: .; abundance: few; CDR3nt: TGTGCCAGCAGCCTTCTAGTCGGCACAGATACGCAGTATTTT; CDR3aa: CASSLLVGTDTQYF
j_gene: TRBJ2-6; v_gene: TRBV20-1; d_gene: TRBD1; abundance: few; CDR3nt: TGCAGTGCTGGGCGCGGGACAGGGGTATTCTCTGGGGCCAACGTCCTGACTTTC; CDR3aa: CSAGRGTGVFSGANVLTF
j_gene: TRBJ1-2; v_gene: TRBV24-1; d_gene: .; abundance: many; CDR3nt: TGTGCCACCAGTGATTTTCGGGGGGACTACACCTTC; CDR3aa: CATSDFRGDYTF
j_gene: TRBJ2-7; v_gene: TRBV29-1; d_gene: TRBD1; abundance: many; CDR3nt: TGCAGCGTTTCGACAGGGCCTTACGAGCAGTACTTC; CDR3aa: CSVSTGPYEQYF
j_gene: TRBJ2-7; v_gene: TRBV12-3/TRBV12-4; d_gene: .; abundance: many; CDR3nt: TGTGCCAGCAGTTTAAGTCGTTGGACAGACCCTGACTTTCCTCACTTC; CDR3aa: CASSLSRWTDPDFPHF
j_gene: TRBJ2-5; v_gene: TRBV24-1; d_gene: .; abundance: many; CDR3nt: TGTGCCACCAGTGACCCCCGACAGCTACAAGAGACCCAGTACTTC; CDR3aa: CATSDPRQLQETQYF
j_gene: TRBJ1-1; v_gene: TRBV19; d_gene: .; abundance: .; CDR3nt: TGTGCCAGTAGTGGGGGGCCAAGCTCCACTGAAGCTTTCTTT; CDR3aa: CASSGGPSSTEAFF
j_gene: TRBJ1-2; v_gene: TRBV30; d_gene: .; abundance: many; CDR3nt: TGTGCCTGGAGTGTCGATAAGAACTATGGCTACACCTTC; CDR3aa: CAWSVDKNYGYTF
j_gene: TRBJ2-7; v_gene: TRBV27; d_gene: .; abundance: many; CDR3nt: TGTGCCAGCAGTCCCGGTCCCAGGGGATACGAGCAGTACTTC; CDR3aa: CASSPGPRGYEQYF
j_gene: TRBJ2-7; v_gene: TRBV2; d_gene: .; abundance: many; CDR3nt: TGTGCCAGCACAAGGGGTCTATCCTACGAGCAGTACTTC; CDR3aa: CASTRGLSYEQYF
j_gene: TRBJ2-4; v_gene: TRBV20-1; d_gene: TRBD1; abundance: many; CDR3nt: TGCAGTGCTTCCGGGACAGGAAACATTCAGTACTTC; CDR3aa: CSASGTGNIQYF
j_gene: TRBJ1-2; v_gene: TRBV12-3/TRBV12-4; d_gene: .; abundance: many; CDR3nt: TGTGCCAGCAGACCACAGGGACTGGAGGATGGCTACACCTTC; CDR3aa: CASRPQGLEDGYTF
j_gene: TRBJ1-1; v_gene: TRBV12-3/TRBV12-4; d_gene: .; abundance: many; CDR3nt: TGTGCCAGCACCCAAAGAAGGGGCCCTATATCGAACACTGAAGCTTTCTTT; CDR3aa: CASTQRRGPISNTEAFF
j_gene: TRBJ1-4; v_gene: TRBV7-6; d_gene: .; abundance: .; CDR3nt: TGTGCCAGCAGCCCCGTTGGAGGGGTGGAAAAACTGTTTTTT; CDR3aa: CASSPVGGVEKLFF
j_gene: TRBJ1-1; v_gene: TRBV20-1; d_gene: .; abundance: many; CDR3nt: TGCGCAACGCGGGGGTCCAATCTAATGAACACTGAAGCTTTCTTT; CDR3aa: CATRGSNLMNTEAFF
j_gene: TRBJ1-2; v_gene: TRBV6-2/TRBV6-3; d_gene: .; abundance: .; CDR3nt: TGTGCCAGCAGGCCTTGGCCTAGAGGGCATGGCTACACCTTC; CDR3aa: CASRPWPRGHGYTF
j_gene: TRBJ2-5; v_gene: TRBV7-2; d_gene: .; abundance: many; CDR3nt: TGTGCCAGCAGTCGGCCATTACAGACCCAGTACTTC; CDR3aa: CASSRPLQTQYF
j_gene: TRBJ1-2; v_gene: TRBV2; d_gene: .; abundance: .; CDR3nt: TGTGCCAGCAGTGAGTGGGGAGGCCATGCGGGCTACACCTTC; CDR3aa: CASSEWGGHAGYTF
j_gene: TRBJ1-3; v_gene: TRBV5-1; d_gene: .; abundance: many; CDR3nt: TGCGCCAGCAGCTCCGGACCTTCTGGAAACACCATATATTTT; CDR3aa: CASSSGPSGNTIYF
j_gene: TRBJ1-5; v_gene: TRBV2; d_gene: .; abundance: many; CDR3nt: TGTGCCAGCAGTGGGCAGGGTAGTCAGCCCCAGCATTTT; CDR3aa: CASSGQGSQPQHF
j_gene: TRBJ2-7; v_gene: TRBV12-3/TRBV12-4; d_gene: .; abundance: many; CDR3nt: TGTGCCAGCAGCTTCGGGACTCCAACCTACGAGCAGTACTTC; CDR3aa: CASSFGTPTYEQYF
j_gene: TRBJ1-2; v_gene: TRBV18; d_gene: TRBD1; abundance: many; CDR3nt: TGTGCCAGCTCCCAGGGGACAGAGATTAACTATGGCTACACCTTC; CDR3aa: CASSQGTEINYGYTF
j_gene: TRBJ1-5; v_gene: TRBV20-1; d_gene: .; abundance: many; CDR3nt: TGCAGTGCCCTCGACGATTATAGCAATCAGCCCCAGCATTTT; CDR3aa: CSALDDYSNQPQHF
j_gene: TRBJ1-1; v_gene: TRBV7-3; d_gene: TRBD1; abundance: many; CDR3nt: TGTGCCAGCAGCCCAGGGGGACTGAACACTGAAGCTTTCTTT; CDR3aa: CASSPGGLNTEAFF
j_gene: TRBJ1-4; v_gene: TRBV4-1; d_gene: .; abundance: many; CDR3nt: TGCGCCAGCAGCCAAGTCGGACCAGGGTCACTTAATGAAAAACTGTTTTTT; CDR3aa: CASSQVGPGSLNEKLFF